The sequence of this TCR beta chain was determined in a study of shared clonotypes between healthy human individuals. Per the germline V gene, CDR1 is MNHNY and CDR2 is SVGAGI (reference sequence). The CDR3 extends over 14 amino acids. The V end was cut by 5 bases, the J end by 1 base, with 12 bases between. Sequencing was performed with immunoSEQ multiplex PCR; in TCRdb, only in-frame clones are kept and a portion is missing. The sample includes roughly 500,000 clones, over 75% seen only once; the top ten take approximately 12%. Overall study findings and caveats: Clonotype sharing among donors was expected to depend on sequencing depth.

As regards this clone: As yet, its antigen is unknown.

The V gene is TRBV6-6, the J gene TRBJ2-7, with D possibly matching TRBD2 (5 bases). The sample consisted of PBMCs. The TCR was taken from a woman between 35 and 50 years old in good health. Some clones in this sample may be carry-over from other donors' samples. Here the CDR3 DNA reads TGTGCCAGCAGTCCCGAGACGGGATCCTACGAGCAGTACTTC. The encoded protein is CASSPETGSYEQYF.